The T cell receptor beta chain described here comes from a study of vaccination effects on CD4 cells after COVID-19. Looking at the study overall: Everyone in the study got two shots of either the BNT162b2 or mRNA-1273 vaccine.

This table comes from immunoSEQ multiplex PCR, and its TCRdb copy is limited to in-frame clones, with some not included. The table shows about 38,000 clones, with around 68% occurring only once. The ViraFEST assay expanded antigen-specific CD4+ T cells with viral peptide pools before sequencing. Isolation of CD4+ T cells took place after ten to eleven days of culture. Previously uninfected by SARS-CoV-2, the vaccine recipients also showed negative nucleocapsid antibodies. Every well housed 2.1 million or so PBMC, which grew in culture alongside about 9 IU/ml IL-2 and roughly 9.9 ug/ml peptides. Researchers swapped half the medium for IL-2 medium on both days 3 and 7. General study results and limits: Vaccine- and infection-induced clones showed marked clonal contraction late following vaccination.

A word on this clone: Its antigen is currently unknown.

This TCR was sampled from a human donor who received a COVID-19 vaccine. This specimen consisted of CD4+ T cells from PBMCs cultured with SARS-CoV-2 spike peptides, obtained before COVID-19 vaccination.

CDR3 region: CASSPRRVGEQYF. The CDR3 DNA reads TGTGCCAGCTCACCACGCAGGGTTGGCGAGCAGTACTTC. The chain uses TRBV18 and TRBJ2-7; a weak D match, TRBD1 (5 bases). V was shortened by 1 base and J by 6 bases, with 10 bases between the two germline ends. Germline V gene sequence: CDR1 KGHSH, CDR2 LQKENI. The CDR3 totals 13 residues.